This T cell receptor (beta chain) was obtained from a study of tumor-infiltrating lymphocytes in oesophageal squamous cell carcinoma. This CDR3 is 15 amino acids long. Germline V gene data show CDR1 as MNHNY and CDR2 as SVGAGI (reference sequence). Trimming stripped 10 bases from V and 1 base from J, with 19 bases between. Using its own MiXCR run on the PCR reads, TCRdb lists one record per CDR3 protein. The top ten hold 29% of the sample, which has 15,000 to 20,000 distinct CDR3 sequences, 35% to 50% seen once. Sequenced input: esophageal tumor tissue. The chain carries TRBV6-6 and TRBJ1-1, with D unclear. This receptor was identified in a male donor with esophageal squamous cell carcinoma. The CDR3 DNA sequence: TGTGCCATCCAGAGGAGCACTTATGCGAACACTGAAGCTTTCTTT. Protein sequence: CAIQRSTYANTEAFF.